A single sample is the source of the 6 T cell receptor beta chains below, sequenced in a study of cytomegalovirus exposure and HLA in healthy donors. The PCR contained 60 Vbeta and 13 Jbeta primers. TCRdb's copy holds only in-frame clones and misses some; the assay was immunoSEQ multiplex PCR. This table has 220,000 or so clones, 70% to 80% appearing once. The sample taken for sequencing was PBMCs. These receptors all come from a male donor in good health and CMV-seronegative.

J is TRBJ2-5 and V is TRBV7-9; D ambiguous. The CDR3 is 13 amino acids. Trimming left V 5 bases short and J 3 bases short, with 10 bases between. Germline CDR1 reads SEHNR; CDR2 reads FQNEAQ (reference sequence). CDR3 nucleotides: TGTGCCAGCAGCCCCCGATCAGAAGAGACCCAGTACTTC. This codes for CASSPRSEETQYF.

The gene calls are TRBV27 and TRBJ2-2; 9 positions agree with TRBD2. Germline loops: CDR1 MNHEY, CDR2 SMNVEV (reference sequence). The junction had 9 bases not matched to a gene; V was cut back by 6 bases and J by 1 base. There are 17 residues in the CDR3. The CDR3, as DNA: TGTGCCAGCAGCCGAGCCGGGACTAGCAGGAACACCGGGGAGCTGTTTTTT. Protein: CASSRAGTSRNTGELFF.

This clone was seen a few times. This rearrangement joins TRBV30 to TRBJ1-5; D is uncertain. This CDR3 region has 13 residues. The germline V gene has CDR1 GTSNPN and CDR2 SVGIG (reference sequence). Trimming removed 0 bases from V and 6 bases from J, with 9 bases in between. The DNA of the CDR3 is TGTGCCTGGAGTGTAGCGGGGAGTCAGCCCCAGCATTTT. It encodes CAWSVAGSQPQHF. Full variable domain (missing parts from reference TRBV30 and TRBJ1-5): SQTIHQWPATLVQPVGSPLSLECTVEGTSNPNLYWYRQAAGRGLQLLFYSVGIGQISSEVPQNLSASRPQDRQFILSSKKLLLSDSGFYLCAWSVAGSQPQHFGDGTRLSIL.

There are a few counts of this clone. This chain uses TRBV6-5 with TRBJ2-3; 9 bases agree with TRBD1. With V trimmed by 0 bases and J by 4 bases, 2 bases remained unmatched. This CDR3 contains 15 residues. The germline V gene encodes CDR1 MNHEY and CDR2 SVGAGI. CDR3 residues: CASSYSGTGSDTQYF. The CDR3 DNA reads TGTGCCAGCAGTTACTCGGGGACAGGGTCAGATACGCAGTATTTT.

The chain has TRBV28 and TRBJ1-1; perhaps TRBD1 as D (5 bases). CDR3 length equals 13 residues. Trimming took 7 bases from V and 5 from J, leaving 14 bases between them. Germline V CDR1 and CDR2: MDHEN, SYDVKM. The CDR3 reads CASTPPGETEAFF. As DNA, the CDR3 is TGTGCCAGCACCCCCCCGGGGGAGACTGAAGCTTTCTTT.

The rearrangement joins TRBV6-1 to TRBJ1-1, with a weak D call TRBD1 (6 bases). Per the germline V gene, CDR1 is MNHNS and CDR2 is SASEGT. The V gene lost 4 bases and the J gene lost 5 bases, with 14 bases spanning the gap. The CDR3 consists of 14 residues. CDR3 amino acids: CASSGPQGVTEAFF. Here the CDR3 DNA reads TGTGCCAGCAGTGGCCCACAGGGAGTTACTGAAGCTTTCTTT.